The table lists the clone carrying this T cell receptor beta chain with a few counts. The antigen remains undetermined. Primers: 60 Vbeta forward and 13 Jbeta reverse. The method was immunoSEQ multiplex PCR; TCRdb's version includes in-frame clones alone and lacks a portion of them. This sample yields some 170,000 clones, of which roughly three quarters are seen a single time; over 1.1% belongs to the top ten. The CDR3 is made up of 13 amino acids. Germline lookup yields CDR1 SGHAT and CDR2 FQNNGV. V lost 5 bases and J lost 10, with 15 bases in between. This entry belongs to a study of cytomegalovirus exposure and HLA in healthy donors. Study findings and constraints: When analyzed later, the rates of TCR association showed variation by HLA locus, with DRB1 the most and HLA-C the fewest. Common viral pathogens (according to a later analysis) appeared linked to several of the most significant clusters. The authors enumerated 150 to 200 TCR beta chains as linked to cytomegalovirus.

This chain links TRBV11-2 with TRBJ2-1, with D maybe TRBD2 (6 bases). The sequencing sample was made of PBMCs. This receptor was taken from a man between 60 and 70 years old in good health and CMV-seronegative. The CDR3 reads CASSLGLRGEQFF. For the CDR3, the DNA is TGTGCCAGCAGCCTGGGACTCCGAGGCGAGCAGTTCTTC.